The 27 T cell receptor beta chains listed next were all sequenced from one sample in a study of control samples from healthy donors and cancer patients. Profiled with immunoSEQ multiplex PCR; TCRdb holds only in-frame clones, not every one. The table lists about 110,000 clones, roughly 91% of them singletons. Input material: blood. The receptors derive from a woman aged 45-65 years in good health.

The chain joins TRBV20-1 to TRBJ2-3, with D perhaps TRBD1 or TRBD2 (6 bases each). The ends were cut back, 3 bases at V and 3 bases at J, with 10 bases in the middle. The germline V gene has CDR1 DFQATT and CDR2 SNEGSKA (reference sequence). This CDR3 has 13 residues. The CDR3 sequence: CSASTGRTDTQYF. The DNA for the CDR3 is TGCAGTGCTAGTACAGGGAGGACAGATACGCAGTATTTT.

This chain links TRBV7-2 with TRBJ2-3, with D possibly TRBD2 on 5 matching bases. This CDR3 contains 15 residues. Between the trimmed V and J ends, which lost 5 bases and 5 bases, there was a span of 17 bases. CDR1 is SGHTA and CDR2 is FQGNSA in the germline V gene. The CDR3 is CASSPPGGAGDTQYF. The CDR3 DNA reads TGTGCCAGCAGCCCCCCCGGCGGCGCGGGAGATACGCAGTATTTT.

The chain carries TRBV9 and TRBJ1-1; the match to TRBD1 covers 8 bases. The V and J ends lost 3 bases and 8 bases, in that order; junction bases with no gene match: 6. CDR1 and CDR2 (germline): SGDLS, YYNGEE. The CDR3 has 13 amino acids. The CDR3 bases are TGTGCCAGCAGCGCCGACTGGGACAGGGAAGCTTTCTTT. It yields the protein CASSADWDREAFF.

The CDR3 loop reads CASSWASGEAFF. The CDR3 DNA reads as TGTGCCAGCAGTTGGGCATCTGGGGAAGCTTTCTTT. This chain connects TRBV6-5 to TRBJ1-1, with D uncertain. Germline V gene data show CDR1 as MNHEY and CDR2 as SVGAGI. The length of the CDR3 is 12 residues. V was pared by 4 bases and J by 8 bases, with 11 bases between.

This sequence joins TRBV6-1 and TRBJ2-1; 9 bases line up with TRBD2. The CDR3 is 15 residues long. The ends lost 1 base at V and 8 bases at J; junction bases unmatched: 6. Germline-derived CDR1 and CDR2 are MNHNS and SASEGT. Written as DNA, the CDR3 is TGTGCCAGCAGTGAAGGGGGTGGGACTAGCCATGAGCAGTTCTTC. Translation: CASSEGGGTSHEQFF.

This clone was detected once. The chain carries TRBV27 and TRBJ2-3; 15 bases map to TRBD2. CDR3 length equals 16 residues. Germline assignment: CDR1 MNHEY and CDR2 SMNVEV (reference sequence). V lost 0 bases, J lost 9 bases, and 4 bases stayed unmatched. This CDR3 is CASSLSGTSGGPTQYF. DNA for the CDR3: TGTGCCAGCAGTTTATCTGGGACTAGCGGGGGGCCAACGCAGTATTTT.

The chain employs TRBV9 and TRBJ1-1; D perhaps matches TRBD1 (5 bases). This CDR3 spans 16 amino acids. V was cut by 0 bases and J by 4 bases, with 16 bases left in between. Germline loops: CDR1 SGDLS, CDR2 YYNGEE. DNA of the CDR3: TGTGCCAGCAGCGTAGTTTCAGGGAAGGTTGGCACTGAAGCTTTCTTT. Residues: CASSVVSGKVGTEAFF.

The chain links TRBV12-5 to TRBJ2-5; 11 bases match TRBD2. The CDR3 totals 17 residues. The V and J ends lost 5 bases and 1 base, in that order; junction bases with no gene match: 9. Germline V CDR1 and CDR2: LGHNT, FRNRAP. CDR3 in amino acids: CASGKPSGRRPQETQYF. The CDR3 DNA is TGTGCTAGTGGTAAACCTAGCGGGAGGCGCCCCCAAGAGACCCAGTACTTC.

Remarks on this clone: The junction does not match germline at one end; this may be a read error. The chain joins TRBV2 to TRBJ1-2; D is possibly TRBD1 (5 bases). In germline, CDR1 is SNHLY, CDR2 FYNNEI. This CDR3 has 12 residues. CDR3: CASSDLGEENSF. The DNA of the CDR3 is TGTGCCAGCAGTGATTTAGGGGAGGAGAATAGCTTC.

In its sample, this clone was seen a few times. The chain joins TRBV3-1 (or the pseudogene TRBV3-2) to TRBJ2-1, with 7 bases fitting TRBD1. V shed 4 bases and J 8 bases; nucleotides not matched to a gene: 2. Germline V gene lookup returns CDR1 LGHDT and CDR2 YNNKEL (reference sequence). The CDR3 sequence is 12 residues long. In DNA form, the CDR3 reads TGTGCCAGCAGCCCTCAGGGGGATGAGCAGTTCTTC. Amino acids: CASSPQGDEQFF.

This clone was seen a single time. V gene TRBV2 combines with J gene TRBJ2-7; D possibly corresponds to TRBD2 (6 bases). The ends were cut back, 3 bases at V and 4 bases at J, with 13 bases in the middle. The CDR3 has 14 amino acids. CDR1 and CDR2 from the germline V gene are SNHLY and FYNNEI. The CDR3 loop is CASSDTASDYEQYV. The CDR3 coding sequence is TGTGCCAGCAGTGATACGGCTAGCGATTACGAGCAGTACGTC.

The chain links TRBV12-5 to TRBJ1-1; D uncertain. Germline CDR1 LGHNT, CDR2 FRNRAP. CDR3 size: 15 residues. Trimming shortened V by 2 bases and J by 1 base, and 11 bases separated the two germline ends. In DNA form, the CDR3 reads TGTGCTAGTGGTTTGAGCCCGTTGGGGAACACTGAAGCTTTCTTT. Amino acids: CASGLSPLGNTEAFF.

The chain combines TRBV2 with TRBJ1-5; TRBD1 might be the D (6 bases). This CDR3 is 13 amino acids long. Germline CDR1 SNHLY, CDR2 FYNNEI. Trimming removed 3 bases at V and 7 bases at J, with 10 bases between. CDR3 DNA sequence: TGTGCCAGCAGTGACACAGGGAGCCAGCCCCAGCATTTT. Translating it yields CASSDTGSQPQHF.

The CDR3 protein is CASSLRTSGRIKETQYF. CDR3 DNA: TGTGCCAGCAGTCTTAGGACTAGCGGGAGGATAAAAGAGACCCAGTACTTC. The chain joins TRBV11-2 to TRBJ2-5, with 14 bases aligning to TRBD2. CDR1 is SGHAT and CDR2 is FQNNGV in the germline V gene. The CDR3 totals 17 residues. V gave up 6 bases and J gave up 3 bases; unmatched junction bases: 9.

This chain connects TRBV29-1 to TRBJ1-1; no reliable D call. V gave up 5 bases and J gave up 8 bases, with 18 bases separating them. Germline V gives CDR1 SQVTM, CDR2 ANQGSEA. This CDR3 is built from 13 residues. DNA for the CDR3: TGCAGCGTTTTTTCGAACACACGGACGGAAGCTTTCTTT. Residues: CSVFSNTRTEAFF.

The chain joins TRBV25-1 to TRBJ1-6; D is unresolved. CDR1 MGHDK and CDR2 SYGVNS come from the germline V gene. The CDR3 is made up of 17 amino acids. Trimming pared 4 bases from V and 9 bases from J, leaving 22 bases between. The CDR3 DNA is TGTGCCAGCAGTGGGTACTTGGGCACGGAAGAAGGTTCACCCCTCCACTTT. This gives the protein CASSGYLGTEEGSPLHF.

This chain links TRBV25-1 with TRBJ2-4, with 9 bases identical to TRBD1. The CDR3 extends over 17 amino acids. V was pared by 7 bases and J by 0 bases, with 10 bases of the junction left unmatched. CDR1 is MGHDK, CDR2 SYGVNS, per germline. The CDR3 region has the DNA TGTGCCAGCACCGAGCTTTTACAGGGGGCAGCCAAAAACATTCAGTACTTC. Its protein product is CASTELLQGAAKNIQYF.

The CDR3 protein is CASSLIQGPGQPQHF. CDR3 in DNA: TGTGCCAGCAGTCTGATACAGGGGCCTGGTCAGCCCCAGCATTTT. The rearrangement uses TRBV28 and TRBJ1-5; 7 bases map to TRBD1. CDR3 length: 15 residues. The trim removed 5 bases at V and 6 bases at J, leaving 10 bases unmatched. CDR1 is MDHEN, CDR2 SYDVKM, per germline.

This rearrangement joins TRBV7-8 to TRBJ2-7; D perhaps matches TRBD2 (5 bases). This CDR3 has 14 amino acids. The ends were cut back, 2 bases at V and 7 bases at J, with 15 bases in the middle. Per germline, CDR1 SGHVS and CDR2 FQNEAQ. In nucleotides, the CDR3 is TGTGCCAGCAGCTTAAACGATGGAGGTTGGGAGCAGTACGTC. Translating gives CASSLNDGGWEQYV.

This clone appeared a few times. This chain uses TRBV7-9 with TRBJ1-1; D is unclear. V lost 5 bases to trimming and J lost 4 bases, with 2 bases between them. Germline CDR1 is SEHNR and CDR2 is FQNEAQ (reference sequence). This CDR3 contains 10 residues. The CDR3 here is CASSITEAFF. CDR3 bases: TGTGCCAGCAGCATCACTGAAGCTTTCTTT.

V gene TRBV3-1 (or the pseudogene TRBV3-2) combines with J gene TRBJ2-2; D is possibly TRBD1 or TRBD2 (5 bases each). The CDR3 is 13 residues long. Germline V gene sequence: CDR1 LGHDT, CDR2 YNNKEL (reference sequence). Trimming cost V 8 bases and J 1 base, with 8 bases left between them. This CDR3 reads CASSRGNTGELFF. The CDR3 bases are TGTGCCAGCTCGAGGGGGAACACCGGGGAGCTGTTTTTT.

The chain employs TRBV28 and TRBJ1-3, with a possible D match to TRBD1 (6 bases). With 6 bases removed from V and 8 bases from J, the gap between germline ends came to 14 bases. The V gene's germline CDR1 is MDHEN and CDR2 SYDVKM. The CDR3 sequence is 13 residues long. Here the CDR3 reads CASRKGGEHTIYF. CDR3 DNA: TGTGCCAGCAGAAAAGGGGGAGAGCACACCATATATTTT.

This chain's CDR3 is CASSLFPGRNQPQHF. CDR3 nucleotide sequence: TGTGCCAGCAGTTTATTTCCGGGGCGCAATCAGCCCCAGCATTTT. The rearrangement joins TRBV27 to TRBJ1-5; tentative D call: TRBD1 (5 bases). The V gene's germline CDR1 is MNHEY and CDR2 SMNVEV (reference sequence). This CDR3 has 15 residues. Trimming took 1 base from V and 2 from J, leaving 9 bases between them.

The V call is TRBV3-1 (or the pseudogene TRBV3-2), the J call TRBJ2-1, with D hard to call. CDR1 is LGHDT, CDR2 YNNKEL, per germline (reference sequence). This CDR3 is built from 13 residues. Between the trimmed V and J ends, which lost 1 base and 7 bases, there was a span of 8 bases. CDR3 sequence (DNA): TGTGCCAGCAGCCAAGCGGGTGGGAATGAGCAGTTCTTC. Residues: CASSQAGGNEQFF.

The V gene is TRBV7-9, the J gene TRBJ2-3; D is perhaps TRBD1 (6 bases). This CDR3 spans 16 amino acids. V lost 4 bases and J lost 0, with 14 bases in between. The V gene's germline CDR1 is SEHNR and CDR2 FQNEAQ (reference sequence). The CDR3 DNA reads TGTGCCAGCAGCTCCCGGGTTAGGGGGAGCACAGATACGCAGTATTTT. It translates to CASSSRVRGSTDTQYF.

This clone was seen just once. The V gene is TRBV6-5, the J gene TRBJ2-7, with D unclear. This CDR3 is built from 12 residues. From germline, CDR1 is MNHEY and CDR2 SVGAGI. The V end lost 8 bases, the J end lost 3 bases, and 11 bases lay between the germline ends. The CDR3: CASLTWVYEQYF. DNA of the CDR3: TGTGCCAGCCTTACATGGGTCTACGAGCAGTACTTC.

The V call is TRBV4-2, the J call TRBJ2-7; D may be TRBD2 (6 bases). Germline assignment: CDR1 LGHNA and CDR2 YNFKEQ. V dropped 1 base and J dropped 1 base, with 8 bases sitting between them. This CDR3 comprises 14 residues. The CDR3 sequence is CASSQVGTSYEQYF. DNA of the CDR3: TGTGCCAGCAGCCAAGTGGGGACTTCCTACGAGCAGTACTTC.